Listed here are 14 T cell receptor beta chains from one sample, sequenced in a study of shared clonotypes between healthy human individuals. The repertoire was sequenced with immunoSEQ multiplex PCR; TCRdb's copy has only in-frame clones and lacks some. The table lists 550,000 to 700,000 clones, roughly 72% of them singletons, with 1.5% to 2% in the top ten. Sequences were obtained from memory CD4+ T cells sorted from blood. Subset described: CD45RA-negative fraction. The source is a woman in her twenties or thirties in good health.

This clone was seen a few times. The chain employs TRBV7-9 and TRBJ2-7; perhaps TRBD2 as D (5 bases). The CDR3 is 13 amino acids. Germline CDR1 SEHNR, CDR2 FQNEAQ (reference sequence). V was clipped by 1 base and J by 5 bases, with 9 bases between them. CDR3 DNA: TGTGCCAGCAGCTTAGGGCTAGCAAACGAGCAGTACTTC. Translation gives CASSLGLANEQYF.

This rearrangement joins TRBV28 to TRBJ2-6; D possibly matches TRBD1 or TRBD2 (5 bases each). CDR3 length: 16 residues. Germline V lookup: CDR1 MDHEN, CDR2 SYDVKM. Trimming took off 3 bases at V and 4 bases at J, with 13 bases between the two ends. CDR3 amino acids: CASSFLGGSGANVLTF. CDR3 nucleotide sequence: TGTGCCAGCAGTTTCCTTGGGGGTTCGGGGGCCAACGTCCTGACTTTC.

This clone was counted between two and nine times. The J gene is TRBJ2-5, the V gene TRBV29-1; possible D gene TRBD1, 5 bases. The V and J ends lost 3 bases and 2 bases respectively, with 10 bases between them. The CDR3 has 13 residues. In germline, CDR1 is SQVTM, CDR2 ANQGSEA. The CDR3 region is CSVDLRQQETQYF. The CDR3 region has the DNA TGCAGCGTTGATTTGCGACAGCAAGAGACCCAGTACTTC.

A word on this clone: This specimen includes other DNA sequences encoding the same CDR3. The chain uses TRBV15 and TRBJ2-7; D call uncertain. The CDR3 covers 12 residues. V was shortened by 0 bases and J by 3 bases, with 3 bases between the two germline ends. The germline CDR1 and CDR2 sequences are LNHNV and YYDKDF (reference sequence). Here the CDR3 reads CATSRDGYEQYF. The CDR3 DNA reads as TGTGCCACCAGCAGAGACGGCTACGAGCAGTACTTC.

The table lists this clone with a count of one. The chain joins TRBV2 to TRBJ1-3, with 9 bases aligning to TRBD1. Germline CDR1 SNHLY, CDR2 FYNNEI. The length of the CDR3 is 14 residues. J lost 3 bases, V lost 6 bases, and 3 bases had no gene match. The CDR3 DNA sequence: TGTGCCAGCAGGGTGACAGGGGGTGGAAACACCATATATTTT. Translation: CASRVTGGGNTIYF.

DNA for the CDR3: TGTGCCAGCAGCCAAGATGCGACCAACTCTGGGGCCAACGTCCTGACTTTC. It yields the protein CASSQDATNSGANVLTF. The chain uses TRBV4-2 and TRBJ2-6; D remains ambiguous. The V end lost 0 bases, the J end lost 0 bases, and 9 bases lay between the germline ends. CDR1 and CDR2 (germline): LGHNA, YNFKEQ. The CDR3 is made up of 17 amino acids.

This chain links TRBV5-1 with TRBJ2-7; D call uncertain. The CDR3 is 15 amino acids. Trimming pared 0 bases from V and 2 bases from J, leaving 12 bases between. Germline-derived CDR1 and CDR2 are SGHRS and YFSETQ. This chain's CDR3 is CASSLDEVFPYEQYF. CDR3 sequence (DNA): TGCGCCAGCAGCTTGGACGAGGTTTTCCCCTACGAGCAGTACTTC.

The rearrangement uses TRBV19 and TRBJ1-1; D ambiguous. The CDR3 runs to 14 residues. CDR1 and CDR2 (germline): LNHDA, SQIVND (reference sequence). Between the trimmed V and J ends, which lost 8 bases and 0 bases, there was a span of 13 bases. This CDR3 reads CASRMTGMNTEAFF. Here the CDR3 DNA reads TGTGCCAGTCGAATGACGGGCATGAACACTGAAGCTTTCTTT.

The chain combines TRBV11-2 with TRBJ1-1, with D possibly being TRBD1 (5 bases). The CDR3 length is 14 residues. CDR1 and CDR2 from the germline V gene are SGHAT and FQNNGV. V shed 6 bases and J shed 1 base, with 12 bases lying between them. The CDR3 spells CASRQGTSNTEAFF. The CDR3 region has the DNA TGTGCCAGCAGGCAAGGGACTTCGAACACTGAAGCTTTCTTT.

The chain couples TRBV11-2 to TRBJ1-1; 7 bases match TRBD1. This CDR3 is built from 13 residues. Germline V gene lookup returns CDR1 SGHAT and CDR2 FQNNGV. V was pared by 4 bases and J by 5 bases, with 4 bases of the junction left unmatched. CDR3 protein: CASSSDRLTEAFF. The CDR3 bases are TGTGCCAGCAGCTCGGACAGGTTGACTGAAGCTTTCTTT.

In this sample, this clone turned up once. The chain joins TRBV7-6 to TRBJ2-2, with 13 positions matching TRBD2. The germline V gene encodes CDR1 SGHVS and CDR2 FNYEAQ. J lost 3 bases, V lost 1 base, and 5 bases had no gene match. CDR3 length: 18 amino acids. CDR3 sequence (DNA): TGTGCCAGCAGCTTAGGCACGGGACTAGCGGGACACACCGGGGAGCTGTTTTTT. It is translated as CASSLGTGLAGHTGELFF.

The J gene is TRBJ2-7, the V gene TRBV2; no reliable D call. This CDR3 comprises 13 residues. Germline CDR1 is SNHLY and CDR2 is FYNNEI. V gave up 0 bases and J gave up 6 bases, with 9 bases separating them. The CDR3, as DNA: TGTGCCAGCAGTGAAGCGCTGGTAGGCGAGCAGTACTTC. This codes for CASSEALVGEQYF.

Many counts were recorded for this clone. The chain uses TRBV4-2 and TRBJ1-5; D gene uncertain. Trimming removed 0 bases at V and 2 bases at J, with 14 bases between. CDR1 and CDR2 (germline): LGHNA, YNFKEQ. The CDR3 has 17 amino acids. This chain's CDR3 is CASSQDDIAERNQPQHF. The CDR3 bases are TGTGCCAGCAGCCAAGATGATATCGCGGAACGCAATCAGCCCCAGCATTTT.

Only a few counts were recorded for this clone. The CDR3 is CASSPTTGPFQRPQHF. For the CDR3, the DNA is TGTGCCAGCAGTCCTACGACAGGGCCCTTTCAACGGCCCCAGCATTTT. The chain couples TRBV27 to TRBJ1-5; 7 bases are shared with TRBD1. Germline V CDR1 and CDR2: MNHEY, SMNVEV (reference sequence). V trimming: 5 bases; J trimming: 9 bases; junction bases outside the gene matches: 16. The CDR3 is made up of 16 amino acids.